One and the same sample provided the 17 T cell receptor beta chains below, sequenced in a study of blood T cells in healthy people across ages. A second roughly 6 to 12 cycle PCR used barcoded and J-beta primers. One entry per CDR3 protein, called by TCRdb with MiXCR from the 5' RACE reads. The table records approximately 690,000 distinct CDR3 sequences, 40% to 50% of them present only once. Sequenced input: blood. The receptors shown here come from a man aged 80 or over in good health.

V and J are TRBV10-3 and TRBJ2-5; D not certain. The germline V gene has CDR1 ENHRY and CDR2 SYGVKD. Trimming took 4 bases from V and 2 from J, leaving 8 bases between them. CDR3 length: 13 amino acids. The CDR3 sequence is CAISGLTQETQYF. As DNA, the CDR3 is TGTGCCATCAGTGGACTGACACAAGAGACCCAGTACTTC.

V and J are TRBV6-6 and TRBJ1-5; the match to TRBD1 covers 8 bases. Per germline, CDR1 MNHNY and CDR2 SVGAGI (reference sequence). The CDR3 has 16 residues. V shed 0 bases, J shed 4 bases, and the junction held 5 bases outside the gene matches. The CDR3 sequence is CASSYSIRQGNQPQHF. The CDR3 nucleotides read TGTGCCAGCAGTTACTCGATCAGACAGGGGAATCAGCCCCAGCATTTT.

This clonotype was counted a single time. The chain links TRBV7-9 to TRBJ2-3, with D possibly being TRBD2 (6 bases). This CDR3 is built from 16 residues. Trimming took 5 bases from V and 1 from J, leaving 16 bases between them. Germline V gene data show CDR1 as SEHNR and CDR2 as FQNEAQ (reference sequence). CDR3 nucleotides: TGTGCCAGCAGCCTCCTAACTAGGGAGGGCACAGATACGCAGTATTTT. This codes for CASSLLTREGTDTQYF.

This clonotype turned up a few times. The chain couples TRBV9 to TRBJ2-4; D remains ambiguous. V dropped 5 bases and J dropped 6 bases, with 9 bases sitting between them. The CDR3 covers 12 residues. CDR1 is SGDLS and CDR2 is YYNGEE in the germline V gene. CDR3 loop: CASSQPGNIQYF. DNA for the CDR3: TGTGCCAGCAGTCAGCCGGGAAACATTCAGTACTTC.

A word on this clonotype: A much larger clone lies a single base off, so this may be a read error. This chain joins TRBV6-1 and TRBJ2-5; TRBD2 is a possible D gene (5 bases). The ends were cut back, 0 bases at V and 11 bases at J, with 16 bases in the middle. The length of the CDR3 is 14 residues. Germline-derived CDR1 and CDR2 are MNHNS and SASEGT. CDR3 sequence (DNA): TGTGCCAGCAGTGAAGCGGGGAGCGTGGGTGAGCAGTACTTC. This codes for CASSEAGSVGEQYF.

This clonotype appeared a few times. This chain uses TRBV20-1 with TRBJ2-5; D gene ambiguous. Trimming took 3 bases from V and 5 from J, leaving 7 bases between them. The CDR3 length is 11 residues. CDR1 is DFQATT, CDR2 SNEGSKA, per germline (reference sequence). The CDR3 nucleotides read TGCAGTGCTAGGTTGGTCGAGACCCAGTACTTC. Its protein is CSARLVETQYF.

This clonotype was recorded once. The gene calls are TRBV6-1 and TRBJ1-1; 7 positions match TRBD1. V trimming: 4 bases; J trimming: 2 bases; junction bases outside the gene matches: 13. Germline V CDR1 and CDR2: MNHNS, SASEGT. The length of the CDR3 is 17 residues. This CDR3 reads CASSGRSLTGPNTEAFF. The CDR3 coding sequence is TGTGCCAGCAGTGGACGATCTTTGACAGGGCCTAACACTGAAGCTTTCTTT.

About this clonotype itself: With a much larger clone just one base away, this may be a read error. This sequence joins TRBV28 and TRBJ2-5; 7 bases agree with TRBD2. The V segment lost 3 bases and the J segment 11 bases; nucleotides outside the gene matches: 12. Germline V gene data show CDR1 as MDHEN and CDR2 as SYDVKM. CDR3 size: 14 residues. The CDR3 loop reads CASSLAGVPNEQYF. CDR3 coding DNA: TGTGCCAGCAGTTTGGCGGGAGTCCCCAATGAGCAGTACTTC.

This clonotype was counted ten times or more. V is TRBV24-1 and J is TRBJ2-1; 14 bases line up with TRBD2. After removal of 7 bases from V and 8 bases from J, the junction contained 6 bases not matched to a gene. The CDR3 has 15 residues. Germline V gene lookup returns CDR1 KGHDR and CDR2 SFDVKD. CDR3 in amino acids: CATSGTSGSRDEQFF. The CDR3 nucleotides read TGTGCCACCAGCGGGACTAGCGGGAGTCGGGATGAGCAGTTCTTC.

The V call is TRBV7-2, the J call TRBJ1-1; 9 positions agree with TRBD1. V trimming: 6 bases; J trimming: 4 bases; junction bases outside the gene matches: 6. Germline assignment: CDR1 SGHTA and CDR2 FQGNSA. This CDR3 spans 14 amino acids. The DNA of the CDR3 is TGTGCCAGCAGATCCACAGGGGGCAGCACTGAAGCTTTCTTT. It specifies CASRSTGGSTEAFF.

This rearrangement joins TRBV9 to TRBJ2-1; 10 bases are a match to TRBD1. The CDR3 extends over 17 amino acids. Germline loops: CDR1 SGDLS, CDR2 YYNGEE. Trimming took 4 bases from V and 1 from J; bases not matched to a gene: 8. The CDR3 DNA follows: TGTGCCAGCAGCCCCCAAGACAGGGGGCGATCCTACAATGAGCAGTTCTTC. As protein: CASSPQDRGRSYNEQFF.

This clonotype was seen repeatedly, ten times or more. This rearrangement joins TRBV24-1 to TRBJ2-5, with D tentatively TRBD2 (5 bases). The CDR3 totals 14 residues. Germline CDR1 KGHDR, CDR2 SFDVKD. V was pared by 11 bases and J by 5 bases, with 20 bases between. The DNA of the CDR3 is TGTGCCAGCGCTCGGGGTGGGGTGTCGGAGACCCAGTACTTC. The encoded protein is CASARGGVSETQYF.

This clonotype was counted many times. This chain joins TRBV4-1 and TRBJ2-2; 8 bases fit TRBD1. In germline, CDR1 is MGHRA, CDR2 YSYEKL. The junction had 1 base not matched to a gene; V was cut back by 5 bases and J by 2 bases. The CDR3 totals 14 residues. In DNA form, the CDR3 reads TGCGCCAGCAGCGACAGGGGTAACACCGGGGAGCTGTTTTTT. Translated: CASSDRGNTGELFF.

The rearrangement uses TRBV21-1 and TRBJ2-7. TRBV21-1 is flagged as a pseudogene. This CDR3 has 14 amino acids. The CDR3 nucleotides read TGTGCCAGCAGCGCCCAGGGGGGCTCCTACGAGCAGTACTTC. It translates to CASSAQGGSYEQYF.

This sequence joins TRBV27 and TRBJ2-3; TRBD2 matches 12 bases. The CDR3 is made up of 19 amino acids. V lost 5 bases to trimming and J lost 0 bases; unmatched junction nucleotides: 12. CDR1 is MNHEY and CDR2 is SMNVEV in the germline V gene (reference sequence). The CDR3: CASSPKGGLAGPSTDTQYF. CDR3 DNA: TGTGCCAGCAGTCCCAAGGGCGGACTAGCGGGACCTAGCACAGATACGCAGTATTTT.

V usage is TRBV7-9 and J usage is TRBJ2-1; D tentatively reads TRBD1 or TRBD2 (5 bases each). Germline V gives CDR1 SEHNR, CDR2 FQNEAQ (reference sequence). The CDR3 extends over 14 amino acids. V was cut by 1 base and J by 7 bases, with 11 bases left in between. DNA of the CDR3: TGTGCCAGCAGCTTAGGTATTGGGGGTAATGAGCAGTTCTTC. The encoded protein is CASSLGIGGNEQFF.

This chain joins TRBV30 and TRBJ2-6; D might be TRBD2 (5 bases). Per germline, CDR1 GTSNPN and CDR2 SVGIG (reference sequence). Trimming took 1 base from V and 1 from J, leaving 8 bases between them. This CDR3 contains 15 residues. The CDR3 DNA reads as TGTGCCTGGAGTGCGCCGGGATCTGGGGCCAACGTCCTGACTTTC. It encodes CAWSAPGSGANVLTF.